This TCR beta chain was sequenced for a study of blood T cell repertoires in COVID-19. Whole-study context: The study drew acute and convalescent COVID-19 samples from the United States, Italy and Spain. The cDNA or gDNA used as material had been derived from T cells, B-cell-depleted T cells, or PBMCs.

CDR3 length: 13 amino acids. V was trimmed by 3 bases and J by 7 bases, leaving 15 bases between them. Germline V CDR1 and CDR2: SQVTM, ANQGSEA. Study processing details: Using reference gene primer amplification, nucleated cell counts were estimated. Sequencing was performed with immunoSEQ multiplex PCR; in TCRdb, only in-frame clones are kept and a portion is missing. Clonal size and the V and J genes are those of that table, whereas D and trimming came from the DNA. The sample lists around 75,000 clones, approximately 90% seen once, with approximately 0.59% in the top ten. V usage is TRBV29-1 and J usage is TRBJ1-2, with a possible D match to TRBD1 (6 bases). The receptor's source is a man in his fifties or sixties with acute or convalescent COVID-19. Sequencing input: peripheral blood. CDR3 coding DNA: TGCAGCGTTGATTGGCCAGGGGAAGGTGGCTACACCTTC. As protein: CSVDWPGEGGYTF.